This T cell receptor beta chain came from a study of breast tumors, draining lymph nodes, adjacent tissues listed by TCRdb under 2016. Background on the whole study: In breast cancer patients, the study compared the TCR beta repertoires of tumor, adjacent nontumor tissue and axillary lymph nodes. The study aimed to assess the relationships and possible T-cell exchange between tumor, surrounding tissue and draining lymph node repertoires in human breast cancer.

The investigation overall reported the following: The data were considered consistent with most tumor T cells being derived from the lymph node and subsequently expanding within tumor tissue. The similarity between tumor and nontumor tissue repertoires was significantly greater in luminal-like breast cancer than in basal-like breast cancer. The conclusion that tumor T cells originate in lymph nodes was presented as consistent with a hypothesis rather than as directly demonstrated. Tumors showed preferential V and J gene usage, and their T-cell repertoire diversity fell below that of lymph nodes yet above that of nontumor tissue.

Lymph node samples were obtained from the axillary draining lymph nodes of breast cancer patients. In its sample, this clonotype was seen many times. It has no known antigen specificity. Per-base quality was not reported, and no clone a single base away is much larger than it. Sequencer: Illumina HiSeq 2000. Multiplex PCR amplification was used to build the TCR beta chain libraries. High-throughput sequencing was used to analyze the amplified TCR beta chain products. Clones were called with MiXCR by TCRdb after fastp trimmed the public reads at Q25, and only in-frame beta chains were retained. Entries are consolidated by CDR3 protein sequence, retaining the most common genes and DNA. In all, the sample holds approximately 170,000 distinct CDR3 sequences, and about 33% of those were seen once. The ten top clones hold over 3.5% of the sample. The V end loses 4 bases and the J end loses 7 bases, and a stretch of 14 bases separates them. CDR1 and CDR2 are drawn from the germline V gene: SGHTA, FQGNSA. The CDR3 sequence holds 14 residues, the cysteine and phenylalanine included. Just CDR3 DNA is preserved here, 42 bases in frame from base 1.

The chain joins TRBV7-2 to TRBJ1-3, with the D gene not confidently named. This sequence was found in a female donor with breast cancer. Some clones in this sample may be carry-over from other donors' samples. The sequenced sample was axillary lymph node tissue. In nucleotides, the sequence is TGTGCCAGCAGCTCTCTGGGGATCAGGAACACCATATATTTT. This gives the protein CASSSLGIRNTIYF.